The 23 T cell receptor beta chains given below trace back to one sample, sequenced in a study of T cells in narcolepsy. Profiling relied on immunoSEQ multiplex PCR, and the TCRdb table lists in-frame clones only, not all of them. This table holds tens of thousands of clones, around 85% found once. The sequencing input was CD45RA- memory CD4+ T cells from PBMCs. These receptors were obtained from a human donor with narcolepsy.

Only one count was recorded for this clone. This rearrangement joins TRBV30 to TRBJ1-1; the D gene is possibly TRBD1 (5 bases). V was cut by 3 bases and J by 4 bases, with 15 bases left in between. This CDR3 region has 14 residues. Germline assignment: CDR1 GTSNPN and CDR2 SVGIG (reference sequence). The CDR3 loop reads CAWSRGLESTEAFF. The CDR3 coding sequence is TGTGCCTGGAGCCGGGGACTGGAAAGCACTGAAGCTTTCTTT.

The chain combines TRBV10-3 with TRBJ1-5; tentative D call: TRBD1 (6 bases). Germline V gene lookup returns CDR1 ENHRY and CDR2 SYGVKD. Trimming stripped 10 bases from V and 5 bases from J, with 30 bases between. The CDR3 loop spans 18 amino acids. CDR3 sequence reads: CATQIGTTGGAWDQPQHF. DNA for the CDR3: TGTGCCACCCAAATCGGGACCACGGGGGGGGCTTGGGATCAGCCCCAGCATTTT.

This clone occurred once. V usage is TRBV5-1 and J usage is TRBJ2-5, with D perhaps TRBD2 (5 bases). The germline gives CDR1 SGHRS, CDR2 YFSETQ. V shed 0 bases and J shed 0 bases, with 6 bases lying between them. The CDR3 has 14 residues. CDR3 coding DNA: TGCGCCAGCAGCTTGGTGGAGGACCAAGAGACCCAGTACTTC. Its protein is CASSLVEDQETQYF. Combining the CDR3 with reference TRBV5-1 and TRBJ2-5 gives the whole variable domain KAGVTQTPRYLIKTRGQQVTLSCSPISGHRSVSWYQQTPGQGLQFLFEYFSETQRNKGNFPGRFSGRQFSNSRSEMNVSTLELGDSALYLCASSLVEDQETQYFGPGTRLLVL.

The chain combines TRBV4-1 with TRBJ1-4, with D perhaps TRBD1 (5 bases). V was cut by 1 base and J by 7 bases, with 13 bases left in between. CDR3 length: 15 residues. CDR1 is MGHRA, CDR2 YSYEKL, per germline. The CDR3 loop reads CASSQVMGGGEKLFF. The CDR3 DNA sequence: TGCGCCAGCAGCCAAGTTATGGGGGGTGGTGAAAAACTGTTTTTT.

The DNA of the CDR3 is TGTGCCAGCAGCCTGAACAGGGGTGGATTCGAGACCCAGTACTTC. Its protein product is CASSLNRGGFETQYF. The J gene is TRBJ2-5, the V gene TRBV5-6; 7 bases map to TRBD1. In germline, CDR1 is SGHDT, CDR2 YYEEEE. The ends lost 4 bases at V and 5 bases at J; junction bases unmatched: 11. The CDR3 has 15 amino acids.

The rearrangement joins TRBV2 to TRBJ2-1; a weak D match, TRBD1 (6 bases). The CDR3 extends over 15 amino acids. CDR1 and CDR2 from the germline V gene are SNHLY and FYNNEI. Between the trimmed V and J ends, which lost 2 bases and 5 bases, there was a span of 13 bases. CDR3 sequence (DNA): TGTGCCAGCAGTGAATCGAGACAGGAAAACAATGAGCAGTTCTTC. Amino acid sequence: CASSESRQENNEQFF.

The genes are TRBV12-5 and TRBJ2-1, with D unclear. Trimming shortened V by 3 bases and J by 2 bases, and 5 bases separated the two germline ends. In germline, CDR1 is LGHNT, CDR2 FRNRAP. The CDR3 has 13 residues. This CDR3 reads CASGLDTYNEQFF. CDR3 sequence (DNA): TGTGCTAGTGGTTTAGACACCTACAATGAGCAGTTCTTC.

The genes are TRBV5-1 and TRBJ2-3, with a weak D call TRBD2 (6 bases). The germline V gene has CDR1 SGHRS and CDR2 YFSETQ. The V end was cut by 4 bases, the J end by 4 bases, with 10 bases between. There are 13 residues in the CDR3. CDR3 residues: CASSPGVSDTQYF. CDR3 in DNA: TGCGCCAGCAGCCCGGGAGTGTCAGATACGCAGTATTTT.

The V and J genes are TRBV9 and TRBJ2-5, with D maybe TRBD1 (6 bases). The CDR3 sequence is 16 residues long. V dropped 1 base and J dropped 5 bases, with 18 bases sitting between them. Germline V gene lookup returns CDR1 SGDLS and CDR2 YYNGEE. The CDR3 is CASSVSGGEFGETQYF. The CDR3 DNA reads as TGTGCCAGCAGCGTAAGTGGGGGCGAGTTCGGGGAGACCCAGTACTTC.

V is TRBV7-9 and J is TRBJ2-2, with 7 bases that match TRBD2. Germline CDR1 is SEHNR and CDR2 is FQNEAQ (reference sequence). The trim removed 10 bases at V and 7 bases at J, leaving 12 bases unmatched. The CDR3 has 14 residues. CDR3 coding DNA: TGTGCCACCCCCTGGGAGGGCCGGGACGGGGAGCTGTTTTTT. Protein product: CATPWEGRDGELFF. Filled out from reference TRBV7-9 and TRBJ2-2, the complete variable domain reads DTGVSQNPRHKITKRGQNVTFRCDPISEHNRLYWYRQTLGQGPEFLTYFQNEAQLEKSRLLSDRFSAERPKGSFSTLEIQRTEQGDSAMYLCATPWEGRDGELFFGEGSRLTVL.

The chain recombines TRBV9 with TRBJ1-1; D gene ambiguous. There are 14 residues in the CDR3. Trimming removed 0 bases at V and 1 base at J, with 7 bases between. Germline assignment: CDR1 SGDLS and CDR2 YYNGEE. CDR3 bases: TGTGCCAGCAGCGTAGGGAGGGCGAACACTGAAGCTTTCTTT. As protein: CASSVGRANTEAFF.

This clone occurred once. V and J are TRBV7-2 and TRBJ2-7; 14 bases match TRBD2. This CDR3 is built from 16 residues. After removal of 4 bases from V and 5 bases from J, the junction contained 7 bases not matched to a gene. Germline V lookup: CDR1 SGHTA, CDR2 FQGNSA. Here the CDR3 DNA reads TGTGCCAGCAGCTCGACTAGCGGGAGGGGTCGAGACGAGCAGTACTTC. Encoded protein: CASSSTSGRGRDEQYF.

The genes are TRBV19 and TRBJ1-1; no clear D gene. Trimming pared 3 bases from V and 1 base from J, leaving 3 bases between. CDR3 length equals 12 residues. Germline loops: CDR1 LNHDA, CDR2 SQIVND (reference sequence). CDR3 nucleotide sequence: TGTGCCAGTAGTATCAGGAACACTGAAGCTTTCTTT. Protein product: CASSIRNTEAFF.

This clone is categorized as medium-sized. V is TRBV2 and J is TRBJ1-2; 7 nucleotides match TRBD1. This CDR3 is 14 amino acids long. V shed 1 base, J shed 4 bases, and the junction held 3 bases outside the gene matches. The germline gives CDR1 SNHLY, CDR2 FYNNEI. CDR3 residues: CASSEVSGGYGYTF. The CDR3 nucleotides are TGTGCCAGCAGTGAAGTCTCAGGGGGCTATGGCTACACCTTC.

The table lists this clone with a count of one. V gene TRBV7-2 combines with J gene TRBJ2-1, with 9 positions matching TRBD2. The CDR3 sequence is 15 residues long. With 3 bases clipped from V and 6 bases from J, the junction kept 6 bases outside the gene matches. The germline V gene encodes CDR1 SGHTA and CDR2 FQGNSA. CDR3 region: CASSFPGLAVNEQFF. The CDR3 DNA is TGTGCCAGCAGCTTTCCGGGACTAGCAGTCAATGAGCAGTTCTTC.

This clone appeared a few times. The chain carries TRBV2 and TRBJ2-7, with D maybe TRBD2 (6 bases). Trimming shortened V by 0 bases and J by 12 bases, and 12 bases separated the two germline ends. The CDR3 sequence is 12 residues long. CDR1 SNHLY and CDR2 FYNNEI come from the germline V gene. The DNA for the CDR3 is TGTGCCAGCAGTGAAGCGGGCTACGGGGGGTACTTC. Translating it yields CASSEAGYGGYF. Filled out from reference TRBV2 and TRBJ2-7, the complete variable domain reads EPEVTQTPSHQVTQMGQEVILRCVPISNHLYFYWYRQILGQKVEFLVSFYNNEISEKSEIFDDQFSVERPDGSNFTLKIRSTKLEDSAMYFCASSEAGYGGYFGPGTRLTVT.

J is TRBJ2-4 and V is TRBV7-8, with TRBD2 matching 8 bases. The ends lost 5 bases at V and 7 bases at J; junction bases unmatched: 7. The CDR3 sequence is 14 residues long. Germline V gene sequence: CDR1 SGHVS, CDR2 FQNEAQ. Here the CDR3 DNA reads TGTGCCAGCAGCCCCCGGGAGGGTCTTAACATTCAGTACTTC. Its protein product is CASSPREGLNIQYF.

The V call is TRBV7-8, the J call TRBJ1-1; D remains ambiguous. V was trimmed by 4 bases and J by 1 base, leaving 7 bases between them. The CDR3 has 13 residues. Germline CDR1 is SGHVS and CDR2 is FQNEAQ. CDR3 bases: TGTGCCAGCAGCTCCCTACGGAACACTGAAGCTTTCTTT. Residues: CASSSLRNTEAFF.

Points on this clone: The junction does not match germline at one end; this may be a read error. The chain joins TRBV27 to TRBJ1-3, with D uncertain. The CDR3 is made up of 16 amino acids. CDR1 is MNHEY and CDR2 is SMNVEV in the germline V gene (reference sequence). The CDR3 region has the DNA TGTGCCAGCAGTACCCTCGACGAGGCCCTCTGGAAACACCATATATTT. This gives the protein CASSTLDEALWKHHIF.

V is TRBV11-3 and J is TRBJ2-3, with unresolved D. The CDR3 contains 14 residues. Trimming removed 6 bases at V and 2 bases at J, with 12 bases between. Germline CDR1 SGHNT, CDR2 YENEEA. The CDR3, as DNA: TGTGCCAGCAGTTTAACTACAAACACAGATACGCAGTATTTT. Its protein product is CASSLTTNTDTQYF.

Turning to this clone: At the DNA level, this CDR3 is encoded by other sequences in the same sample as well. This rearrangement joins TRBV29-1 to TRBJ2-7, with a possible D match to TRBD2 (6 bases). The CDR3 extends over 12 amino acids. From germline, CDR1 is SQVTM and CDR2 ANQGSEA. With 6 bases removed from V and 0 bases from J, the gap between germline ends came to 9 bases. The CDR3 bases are TGCAGCGTAACTAGCAGCTCCTACGAGCAGTACTTC. Residues: CSVTSSSYEQYF.

The chain links TRBV7-8 to TRBJ2-1; the D gene is possibly TRBD1 (5 bases). Germline CDR1 is SGHVS and CDR2 is FQNEAQ. The V and J ends lost 5 bases and 0 bases respectively, with 14 bases between them. The length of the CDR3 is 16 residues. The CDR3 reads CASSPPRAFSYNEQFF. In DNA form, the CDR3 reads TGTGCCAGCAGCCCCCCCAGGGCCTTCTCCTACAATGAGCAGTTCTTC.

The V and J genes are TRBV6-5 and TRBJ2-4, with TRBD1 identical over 8 bases. The J segment lost 9 bases and the V segment lost 5 bases, leaving 12 bases of the junction unmatched. The CDR3 is 15 amino acids. Germline loops: CDR1 MNHEY, CDR2 SVGAGI. The CDR3 nucleotides are TGTGCCAGCAGTAGACGACAGGGGCTAAACATCATTCAGTACTTC. Translation: CASSRRQGLNIIQYF.